This T cell receptor beta chain comes out of a study of T cells after somatic rescue of genetic block. Profiling relied on immunoSEQ multiplex PCR, and the TCRdb table lists in-frame clones only, not all of them. In the table there are about 67,000 clones, 92% of which are singletons. Germline-derived CDR1 and CDR2 are MNHEY and SVGAGI. This CDR3 is built from 14 residues. Trimming stripped 0 bases from V and 3 bases from J, with 9 bases between. The specimen was peripheral blood mononuclear cells (PBMCs). V gene TRBV6-5 combines with J gene TRBJ2-7, with a possible D match to TRBD2 (5 bases). The TCR originated in a man aged 35 to 55. This CDR3 reads CASSYSRVYYEQYF. For the CDR3, the DNA is TGTGCCAGCAGTTACTCGCGGGTTTACTACGAGCAGTACTTC.